This is a list of T cell receptor beta chains from one sample in a study of T cell clonotyping in hematopoietic cell transplantation. The protocol was immunoSEQ multiplex PCR, while the TCRdb copy is restricted to in-frame clones and leaves out a portion. The top ten clones hold 7.8% of a sample with 10,000 to 15,000 clones, roughly 92% of them seen once. The sample here was PBMCs, taken 100 days after allogeneic stem cell transplant. The receptors shown here come from a female patient aged 50 to 60 who had an allogeneic stem cell transplant from an unrelated donor, so the T cells may come from the graft donor. Some clones in this sample may be carry-over from other donors' samples. Both conserved end residues are trimmed from each CDR3. The listing skips clone size in some rows; elsewhere it reads once, few, many or a size class.

v_call: TRBV6-1
clone_size: once
j_call: TRBJ1-2
cdr3_aa: ASSEGQVRGYT

v_call: TRBV4-3
clone_size: NA
j_call: TRBJ2-6
cdr3_aa: ASSYIRGRHKSGQRLT

v_call: TRBV5-6
clone_size: NA
j_call: TRBJ1-1
cdr3_aa: ASSPLPTGEGTEAF

v_call: TRBV30
clone_size: NA
j_call: TRBJ1-2
cdr3_aa: AWTPYRGLGGYT

v_call: TRBV7-9
clone_size: NA
j_call: TRBJ2-1
cdr3_aa: ASTWVGGRSNEQF

v_call: TRBV7-9
clone_size: NA
j_call: TRBJ1-5
cdr3_aa: ASSLAFDRANQPQH

v_call: TRBV7-8
clone_size: NA
j_call: TRBJ2-7
cdr3_aa: ASSLSWGLDYEQY

v_call: TRBV7-9
clone_size: NA
j_call: TRBJ2-2
cdr3_aa: ASRPSGGNTGELF

v_call: TRBV11-2
clone_size: NA
j_call: TRBJ1-1
cdr3_aa: ASSFANTEAF

v_call: TRBV10-3
clone_size: NA
j_call: TRBJ2-7
cdr3_aa: AVGPGGYEQY

v_call: TRBV20-1
clone_size: NA
j_call: TRBJ1-1
cdr3_aa: SVNSEAF

v_call: TRBV6-5
clone_size: NA
j_call: TRBJ2-2
cdr3_aa: ASSLQELNTGELF

v_call: TRBV11-3
clone_size: few
j_call: TRBJ2-1
cdr3_aa: ASSAGTSNEQF

v_call: TRBV6-6
clone_size: few
j_call: TRBJ1-2
cdr3_aa: ASSYYRDRADGYT

v_call: TRBV6-5
clone_size: NA
j_call: TRBJ1-1
cdr3_aa: ASLLGRGTTEAF

v_call: TRBV7-9
clone_size: once
j_call: TRBJ1-2
cdr3_aa: ASSSTDRPGYT

v_call: TRBV10-1
clone_size: few
j_call: TRBJ1-6
cdr3_aa: ASRGTGSTRESPLH

v_call: TRBV4-1
clone_size: NA
j_call: TRBJ1-3
cdr3_aa: ASSQDRGLTGNTIY

v_call: TRBV4-1
clone_size: NA
j_call: TRBJ1-2
cdr3_aa: ASSQDPQRPNYGYT

v_call: TRBV5-4
clone_size: NA
j_call: TRBJ2-5
cdr3_aa: ASSHPGEGETQY

v_call: TRBV9
clone_size: NA
j_call: TRBJ2-7
cdr3_aa: ASSLGAGAYEQY

v_call: TRBV30
clone_size: NA
j_call: NA
cdr3_aa: AWGRQGFYYEQY

v_call: TRBV19
clone_size: NA
j_call: TRBJ1-1
cdr3_aa: ASSIRATKAF

v_call: TRBV5-4
clone_size: NA
j_call: TRBJ2-7
cdr3_aa: ASSLTGYSYEQY

v_call: TRBV30
clone_size: NA
j_call: TRBJ2-5
cdr3_aa: AWSVGRARGQETQY

v_call: TRBV30
clone_size: NA
j_call: TRBJ2-7
cdr3_aa: AWSADTTYEQY

v_call: TRBV5-1
clone_size: NA
j_call: TRBJ2-7
cdr3_aa: ASSLVASGSSSYEQY